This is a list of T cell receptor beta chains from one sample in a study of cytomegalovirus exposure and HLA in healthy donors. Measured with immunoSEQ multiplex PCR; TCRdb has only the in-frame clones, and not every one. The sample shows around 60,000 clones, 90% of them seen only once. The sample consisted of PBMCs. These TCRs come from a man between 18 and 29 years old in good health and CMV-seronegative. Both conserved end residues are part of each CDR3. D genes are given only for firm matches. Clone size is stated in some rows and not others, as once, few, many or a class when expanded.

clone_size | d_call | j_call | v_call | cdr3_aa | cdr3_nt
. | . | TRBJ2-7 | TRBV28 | CASSPWPGPSDEQYF | TGTGCCAGCAGCCCCTGGCCTGGTCCCTCCGACGAGCAGTACTTC
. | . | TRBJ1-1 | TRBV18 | CASSPPHGNTEAFF | TGTGCCAGCTCACCACCCCACGGGAACACTGAAGCTTTCTTT
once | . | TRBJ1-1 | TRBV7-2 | CASSLPLGQGRVTEAFF | TGTGCCAGCAGCTTACCTTTAGGGCAGGGGAGAGTCACTGAAGCTTTCTTT
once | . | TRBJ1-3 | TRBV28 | CASSFSHTIYF | TGTGCCAGCAGTTTTAGTCACACCATATATTTT
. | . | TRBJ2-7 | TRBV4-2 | CASSQGGVREFGSYEQYF | TGTGCCAGCAGCCAAGGGGGGGTTAGGGAGTTTGGGTCCTACGAGCAGTACTTC
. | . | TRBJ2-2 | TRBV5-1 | CASSWPDGGTGELFF | TGCGCCAGCAGCTGGCCCGACGGGGGCACCGGGGAGCTGTTTTTT
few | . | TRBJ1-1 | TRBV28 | CASSPHRVMNTEAFF | TGTGCCAGCAGTCCCCACAGGGTTATGAACACTGAAGCTTTCTTT
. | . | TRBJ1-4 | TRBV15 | CATSRGLNEKLFF | TGTGCCACCAGCAGAGGACTGAATGAAAAACTGTTTTTT
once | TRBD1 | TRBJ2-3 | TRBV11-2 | CASSRGDRGRPTDTQYF | TGTGCCAGCAGTCGGGGGGACAGGGGCCGCCCCACAGATACGCAGTATTTT
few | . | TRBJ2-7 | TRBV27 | CASSFYQGGEQYF | TGTGCCAGCAGTTTCTATCAGGGTGGCGAGCAGTACTTC
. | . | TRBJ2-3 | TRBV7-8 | CASSLKVPADTQYF | TGTGCCAGCAGCTTAAAAGTTCCGGCAGATACGCAGTATTTT
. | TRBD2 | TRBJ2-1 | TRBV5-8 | CASSLSSGSTNNEQFF | TGTGCCAGCAGCTTGTCTAGCGGGAGCACCAACAATGAGCAGTTCTTC
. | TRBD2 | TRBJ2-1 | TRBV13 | CASSFGLAGVPSNEQFF | TGTGCCAGCAGCTTCGGACTAGCGGGAGTACCCTCCAATGAGCAGTTCTTC
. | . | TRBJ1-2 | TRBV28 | CASSFNYGYTF | TGTGCCAGCAGTTTCAATTATGGCTACACCTTC
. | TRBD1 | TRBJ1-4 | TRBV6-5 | CASSTPGQGVSKLFF | TGTGCCAGCAGTACCCCGGGACAGGGGGTCTCGAAACTGTTTTTT
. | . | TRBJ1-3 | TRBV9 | CASSVGGSSGNTIYF | TGTGCCAGCAGCGTAGGAGGGAGCTCTGGAAACACCATATATTTT
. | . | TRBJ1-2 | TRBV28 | CASMGGDKTRGYTF | TGTGCCAGCATGGGGGGGGACAAAACGAGGGGCTACACCTTC
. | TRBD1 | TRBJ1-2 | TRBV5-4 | CASSLVGQKDGYTF | TGTGCCAGCAGCTTGGTGGGACAGAAGGATGGCTACACCTTC
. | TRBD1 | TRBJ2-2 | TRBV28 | CASGYQDSPGGFTGELFF | TGTGCCAGCGGGTATCAGGATTCGCCAGGGGGCTTCACCGGGGAGCTGTTTTTT
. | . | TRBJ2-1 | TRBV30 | CAWSVAGMEFF | TGTGCCTGGAGTGTGGCCGGGATGGAGTTCTTC
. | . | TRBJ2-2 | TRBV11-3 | CASSPRGAGTNTGELFF | TGTGCCAGCAGCCCCAGAGGAGCCGGGACTAACACCGGGGAGCTGTTTTTT
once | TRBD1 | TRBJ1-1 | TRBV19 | CASSPRQGLNTEAFF | TGTGCCAGTAGTCCCAGACAGGGATTGAACACTGAAGCTTTCTTT
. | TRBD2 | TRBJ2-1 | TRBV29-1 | CSAPGSGSVTTNEQFF | TGCAGCGCCCCGGGTAGCGGGAGTGTCACAACTAATGAGCAGTTCTTC
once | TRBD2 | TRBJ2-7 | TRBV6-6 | CASSVGRYEQYF | TGTGCCAGCAGTGTCGGGAGGTACGAGCAGTACTTC